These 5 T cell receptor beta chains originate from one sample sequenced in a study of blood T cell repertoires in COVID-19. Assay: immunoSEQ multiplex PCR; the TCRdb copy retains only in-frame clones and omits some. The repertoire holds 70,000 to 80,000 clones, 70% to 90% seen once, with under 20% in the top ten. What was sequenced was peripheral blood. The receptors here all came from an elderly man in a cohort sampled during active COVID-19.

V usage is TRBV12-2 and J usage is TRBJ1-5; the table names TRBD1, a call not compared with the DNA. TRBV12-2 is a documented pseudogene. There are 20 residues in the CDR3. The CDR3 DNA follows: TGTGCAAGTCGCCCCCCCGGGACAGGGTCCGGATTCAAAAGCAATCAGCCCCAGCATTTT. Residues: CASRPPGTGSGFKSNQPQHF.

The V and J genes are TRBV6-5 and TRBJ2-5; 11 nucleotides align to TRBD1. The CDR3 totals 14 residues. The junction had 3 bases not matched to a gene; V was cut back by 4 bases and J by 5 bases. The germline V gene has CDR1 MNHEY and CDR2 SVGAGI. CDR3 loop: CASSSRDRGETQYF. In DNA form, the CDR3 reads TGTGCCAGCAGTTCCCGGGACAGGGGGGAGACCCAGTACTTC.

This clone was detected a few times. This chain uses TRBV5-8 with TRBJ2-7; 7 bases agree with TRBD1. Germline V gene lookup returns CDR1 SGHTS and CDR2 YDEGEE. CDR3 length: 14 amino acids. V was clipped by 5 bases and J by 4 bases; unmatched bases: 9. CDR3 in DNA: TGTGCCAGCAGACTGGCAGGGGGTACGTACGAGCAGTACTTC. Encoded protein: CASRLAGGTYEQYF.

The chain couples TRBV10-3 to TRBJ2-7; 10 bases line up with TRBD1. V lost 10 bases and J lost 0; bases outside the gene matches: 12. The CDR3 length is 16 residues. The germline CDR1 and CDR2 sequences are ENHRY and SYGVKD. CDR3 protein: CATENPGQGFSYEQYF. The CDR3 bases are TGTGCCACAGAGAACCCGGGACAGGGGTTCTCCTACGAGCAGTACTTC.

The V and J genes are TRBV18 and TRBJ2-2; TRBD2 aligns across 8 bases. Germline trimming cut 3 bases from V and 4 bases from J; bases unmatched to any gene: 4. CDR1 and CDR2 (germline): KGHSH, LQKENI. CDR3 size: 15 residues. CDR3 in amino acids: CASSPPSGSTGELFF. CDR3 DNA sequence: TGTGCCAGCTCACCCCCAAGCGGGAGCACCGGGGAGCTGTTTTTT.